Listed below are T cell receptor beta chains from one sample, sequenced in a study of T cells in narcolepsy. Produced via immunoSEQ multiplex PCR; TCRdb's table is partial and in-frame only. The sample lists 30,000 or so clones; roughly 80% were seen once. Sequencing was carried out using CD45RA- memory CD4+ T cells from PBMCs. The receptors come from a human donor with narcolepsy. CDR3s include the opening cysteine and the closing phenylalanine or tryptophan. The D gene is left open where the match is weak. A clone size is listed for some rows: how often the clone was seen (once, few, many), or a class if it is expanded.

TRBV5-4	TRBJ2-7	TRBD1	-	TGTGCCAGCAGCAAACCGGGACAGGGGACCCACGAGCAGTACTTC	CASSKPGQGTHEQYF
TRBV29-1	TRBJ2-7	TRBD2	-	TGCAGCTCGCGGGAGGCGTTTGGCGAGCAGTACTTC	CSSREAFGEQYF
TRBV10-2	TRBJ1-1	-	once	TGCGCCAGCAGCACACAATCGGGGACTGAAGCTTTCTTT	CASSTQSGTEAFF
TRBV19	TRBJ2-7	-	-	TGTGCCAGTAGGGGAGGAGGCCTCCCCTACGAGCAGTACTTC	CASRGGGLPYEQYF
TRBV4-1	TRBJ1-2	-	-	TGCGCCAGCAGCCTGGACTGGACAGATCGGGACTATGGCTACACCTTC	CASSLDWTDRDYGYTF
TRBV6-6	TRBJ1-2	TRBD1	-	TGTGCCAGCAAATCCGGGACAGGGGTGTTTGGCTACACCTTC	CASKSGTGVFGYTF
TRBV7-2	TRBJ1-3	-	-	TGTGCCAGCAGCTTAGCGATTGGGAATAGAAACACCATATATTTT	CASSLAIGNRNTIYF
TRBV6-1	TRBJ2-7	-	-	TGTGCCAGCAGTTATCATGGGGGAGCCGAGCAGTACTTC	CASSYHGGAEQYF
TRBV28	TRBJ1-5	-	-	TGTGCCAGCAGTTTCCGCCCCGGGGACCCCGGGTATAGCAATCAGCCCCAGCATTTT	CASSFRPGDPGYSNQPQHF
TRBV19	TRBJ1-2	-	-	TGTGCCAGTAGTATAACATATACGGCGTATGGCTACACCTTC	CASSITYTAYGYTF
TRBV9	TRBJ1-1	-	-	TGTGCCAGCAGCGGTCGGATGAACACTGAAGCTTTCTTT	CASSGRMNTEAFF
TRBV10-3	TRBJ2-1	TRBD2	-	TGTGCCACCTACCTAGCGGGAGGGCCGATGGGTGAGCAGTTCTTC	CATYLAGGPMGEQFF
TRBV14	TRBJ1-5	TRBD1	-	TGTGCCAGCAGACAACAGAACCGTCGGGACAGATCACATAGCAATCAGCCCCAGCATTTT	CASRQQNRRDRSHSNQPQHF
TRBV5-5	TRBJ1-1	-	once	TGTGCCAGCAGCCAGTCCCACACTGAAGCTTTCTTT	CASSQSHTEAFF
TRBV9	TRBJ2-1	TRBD2	-	TGTGCCAGCAGCGTAGAACTAGCGGGGGGCTCCTACAATGAGCAGTTCTTC	CASSVELAGGSYNEQFF
TRBV19	TRBJ1-5	-	-	TGTGCCAGTAGTATCGGACAGAGGATACAGCCCCAGCATTTT	CASSIGQRIQPQHF
TRBV6-5	TRBJ1-5	TRBD1	-	TGTGCCAGCAGTCAGGACAGGAAACAGCCCCAGCATTTT	CASSQDRKQPQHF
TRBV11-3	TRBJ2-1	TRBD2	-	TGTGCCAGCAGCTTATCCCGCGGGGGGGCGGGAAATGAGCAGTTCTTC	CASSLSRGGAGNEQFF
TRBV5-1	TRBJ1-4	TRBD1	-	TGCGCCAGCAGCGAAGGGACAGGGGGACAAAAACTGTTTTTT	CASSEGTGGQKLFF
TRBV5-1	TRBJ2-5	TRBD2	-	TGCGCCAGCAGCTTAGCGGGGGGCTTAAAGCAAGAGACCCAGTACTTC	CASSLAGGLKQETQYF
TRBV7-2	TRBJ1-5	-	-	TGTGCCAGCAGCTTAGCAGGGAGGCTCAATCAGCCCCAGCATTTT	CASSLAGRLNQPQHF
TRBV30	TRBJ1-4	-	few	TGTGCCTGGACCAGAAATAATGAAAAACTGTTTTTT	CAWTRNNEKLFF
TRBV5-5	TRBJ2-2	TRBD1	-	TGTGCCAGCAGCCCCGGGACAGCCGGGGAGCTGTTTTTT	CASSPGTAGELFF
TRBV10-1	TRBJ2-7	-	-	TGCGCCAGCAGCGACACTCACTACGAGCAGTACTTC	CASSDTHYEQYF
TRBV4-1	TRBJ2-7	TRBD1	-	TGCGCCAGCAGTCCCGGGACAGGGCTGAGGGGTGACGAGCAGTACTTC	CASSPGTGLRGDEQYF
TRBV19	TRBJ2-7	-	-	TGTGCCAGTAGTGTACAGGGAGGATACGAGCAGTACTTC	CASSVQGGYEQYF
TRBV5-1	TRBJ2-3	TRBD2	-	TGCGCCAGCAGCTTGGCCTTAGCGGGGGGGCCGTCAGATACGCAGTATTTT	CASSLALAGGPSDTQYF
TRBV11-2	TRBJ1-1	-	-	TGTGCCAGCAGCTTAGGGACGGGGGGAAGTTTCTTT	CASSLGTGGSFF
TRBV5-1	TRBJ2-5	TRBD2	once	TGCGCCAGCAGCTTACCGGGACTAGCGGGAGGGGAGGAATCGGCACAAGAGACCCAGTACTTC	CASSLPGLAGGEESAQETQYF
TRBV6-6	TRBJ2-7	-	once	TGTGCCAGCAGTTACGGGCAGGGACCCTCCGAGCAGTACTTC	CASSYGQGPSEQYF
TRBV5-1	TRBJ2-1	TRBD2	-	TGCGCCAGCAGCTCCGGACTAGCGGGAGTCGAAGAGCAGTTCTTC	CASSSGLAGVEEQFF
TRBV29-1	TRBJ1-2	-	-	TGCAGCGTTGAAGATCGGTTGGGTCAGGGCGATTCCTATGGCTACACCTTC	CSVEDRLGQGDSYGYTF
TRBV30	TRBJ1-5	-	-	TGTGCCTGGAGTTATGACACGGGGGGTGCCCAGCATTTT	CAWSYDTGGAQHF
TRBV10-2	TRBJ2-7	-	-	TGCGCCAGCAGTGAGGGCAGCGGTTCCTCCTACGAGCAGTACTTC	CASSEGSGSSYEQYF
TRBV28	TRBJ1-2	-	-	TGTGCCAGCAGCCCGACAGCATATGGCTACACCTTC	CASSPTAYGYTF
TRBV7-2	TRBJ2-7	-	-	TGTGCCAGCAGGAAAGGGGGGAGCTCCTACGAGCAGTACTTC	CASRKGGSSYEQYF
TRBV11-2	TRBJ2-4	TRBD2	-	TGTGCCAGCAGCCATATGCCGGGGGGTCCCGAAAACAAAAACATTCAGTACTTC	CASSHMPGGPENKNIQYF
TRBV18	TRBJ2-3	-	-	TGTGCCAGCTCAAACTTTGTGAGAACAGATACGCAGTATTTT	CASSNFVRTDTQYF
TRBV4-2	TRBJ1-2	TRBD1	-	TGTGCCAGCAGCACAATGGACAGGGAGGAGAGTGGCTACACCTTC	CASSTMDREESGYTF
TRBV28	TRBJ1-2	-	-	TGTGCCAGCAGACCCCCCGGAACCAACTATGGCTACACCTTC	CASRPPGTNYGYTF
TRBV6-1	TRBJ2-2	TRBD2	-	TGCGCCAGCAGAACCGGGACTAGCACCGCCGGGGAGCTGTTTTTT	CASRTGTSTAGELFF